Listed below are T cell receptor beta chains from one sample, sequenced in a study of blood T cell repertoires in COVID-19. Measured with immunoSEQ multiplex PCR; TCRdb has only the in-frame clones, and not every one. This table holds 140,000 to 150,000 clones, around 87% found once. Specimen: peripheral blood. Receptor source: a woman between 50 and 59 years old with active or convalescent COVID-19. Each CDR3 is given with its conserved first and last residue. D genes are given only for firm matches. A clone size is listed for some rows: how often the clone was seen (once, few, many), or a class if it is expanded.

cdr3_aa: CASTAGHSFPGNTIYF
cdr3_nt: TGTGCCAGCACCGCCGGACACTCCTTTCCTGGAAACACCATATATTTT
v_call: TRBV28
clone_size: .
cdr3_length: 16
d_call: .
j_call: TRBJ1-3

cdr3_aa: CASTAGAAYEQYF
cdr3_nt: TGTGCCAGTACGGCAGGGGCGGCCTACGAGCAGTACTTC
v_call: TRBV19
clone_size: .
cdr3_length: 13
d_call: .
j_call: TRBJ2-7

cdr3_aa: CASSLNNRDTNEQFF
cdr3_nt: TGCGCCAGCAGCTTGAATAACCGGGATACCAATGAGCAGTTCTTC
v_call: TRBV5-1
clone_size: .
cdr3_length: 15
d_call: .
j_call: TRBJ2-1

cdr3_aa: CASSPRQGMKLFF
cdr3_nt: TGTGCCAGCAGCCCAAGACAGGGGATGAAACTGTTTTTT
v_call: TRBV9
clone_size: .
cdr3_length: 13
d_call: TRBD1
j_call: TRBJ1-4

cdr3_aa: CASSLGTGVYEQYF
cdr3_nt: TGTGCCAGCAGCTTGGGGACAGGGGTCTACGAGCAGTACTTC
v_call: TRBV5-5
clone_size: .
cdr3_length: 14
d_call: TRBD1
j_call: TRBJ2-7

cdr3_aa: CASSILSSGGPPYEQYF
cdr3_nt: TGTGCCAGCAGCATTCTATCAAGCGGGGGGCCACCCTACGAGCAGTACTTC
v_call: TRBV7-2
clone_size: .
cdr3_length: 17
d_call: TRBD2
j_call: TRBJ2-7

cdr3_aa: CARRLGGQSHGDTQYF
cdr3_nt: TGTGCCAGAAGGCTGGGCGGACAATCGCACGGAGATACGCAGTATTTT
v_call: TRBV5-3
clone_size: .
cdr3_length: 16
d_call: .
j_call: TRBJ2-3

cdr3_aa: CASSAGTGTEKLFF
cdr3_nt: TGTGCCAGCAGCGCGGGGACAGGGACTGAAAAACTGTTTTTT
v_call: TRBV7-9
clone_size: .
cdr3_length: 14
d_call: TRBD1
j_call: TRBJ1-4

cdr3_aa: CASSLGTGNYGYTF
cdr3_nt: TGTGCCAGCAGCCTCGGGACAGGAAACTATGGCTACACCTTC
v_call: TRBV7-2
clone_size: .
cdr3_length: 14
d_call: TRBD1
j_call: TRBJ1-2

cdr3_aa: CASRGDSARSPLHF
cdr3_nt: TGTGCCAGCAGGGGGGACAGCGCGCGTTCACCCCTCCACTTT
v_call: TRBV27
clone_size: .
cdr3_length: 14
d_call: TRBD1
j_call: TRBJ1-6

cdr3_aa: CASSTATTGGLNIQYF
cdr3_nt: TGTGCCAGTAGTACCGCCACGACAGGGGGTTTGAACATTCAGTACTTC
v_call: TRBV19
clone_size: .
cdr3_length: 16
d_call: TRBD1
j_call: TRBJ2-4

cdr3_aa: CASSLAGYTDTQYF
cdr3_nt: TGCGCCAGCAGCTTGGCGGGGTACACAGATACGCAGTATTTT
v_call: TRBV5-1
clone_size: .
cdr3_length: 14
d_call: .
j_call: TRBJ2-3

cdr3_aa: CASTGGTYNSPLHF
cdr3_nt: TGTGCCAGCACAGGGGGCACCTATAATTCACCCCTCCACTTT
v_call: TRBV7-9
clone_size: .
cdr3_length: 14
d_call: TRBD1
j_call: TRBJ1-6

cdr3_aa: CASSLTGQGASNEQFF
cdr3_nt: TGTGCCAGCAGCCTTACGGGACAGGGGGCGAGTAATGAGCAGTTCTTC
v_call: TRBV7-9
clone_size: once
cdr3_length: 16
d_call: TRBD1
j_call: TRBJ2-1

cdr3_aa: CASSPDINEQFF
cdr3_nt: TGTGCCAGCAGCCCCGACATCAATGAGCAGTTCTTC
v_call: TRBV7-6
clone_size: once
cdr3_length: 12
d_call: .
j_call: TRBJ2-1

cdr3_aa: CAWRGRGSSYNEQFF
cdr3_nt: TGTGCCTGGAGGGGACGGGGGAGCTCCTACAATGAGCAGTTCTTC
v_call: TRBV30
clone_size: .
cdr3_length: 15
d_call: .
j_call: TRBJ2-1

cdr3_aa: CASSFTDGDTQYF
cdr3_nt: TGTGCCAGCAGCTTTACAGACGGAGATACGCAGTATTTT
v_call: TRBV11-2
clone_size: .
cdr3_length: 13
d_call: .
j_call: TRBJ2-3

cdr3_aa: CASTRTGWGANYGYTF
cdr3_nt: TGTGCCAGTACCCGGACAGGTTGGGGAGCTAACTATGGCTACACCTTC
v_call: TRBV19
clone_size: .
cdr3_length: 16
d_call: TRBD1
j_call: TRBJ1-2

cdr3_aa: CASSFSWAVNTEAFF
cdr3_nt: TGTGCCAGCAGTTTCTCTTGGGCTGTGAACACTGAAGCTTTCTTT
v_call: TRBV2
clone_size: .
cdr3_length: 15
d_call: .
j_call: TRBJ1-1

cdr3_aa: CASSARLADLTGELFF
cdr3_nt: TGTGCCAGCAGCGCAAGACTAGCGGACCTCACCGGGGAGCTGTTTTTT
v_call: TRBV7-9
clone_size: .
cdr3_length: 16
d_call: TRBD2
j_call: TRBJ2-2

cdr3_aa: CASSPTGTEEAFF
cdr3_nt: TGTGCCAGCAGCCCGACAGGGACTGAGGAAGCTTTCTTT
v_call: TRBV12-3/TRBV12-4
clone_size: .
cdr3_length: 13
d_call: TRBD1
j_call: TRBJ1-1

cdr3_aa: CASSYEDLRGQETQYF
cdr3_nt: TGTGCCAGCAGCTATGAGGATCTCCGGGGCCAAGAGACCCAGTACTTC
v_call: TRBV6-2/TRBV6-3
clone_size: .
cdr3_length: 16
d_call: .
j_call: TRBJ2-5

cdr3_aa: CATGPGNTIYF
cdr3_nt: TGTGCCACCGGTCCCGGAAACACCATATATTTT
v_call: TRBV12-3/TRBV12-4
clone_size: .
cdr3_length: 11
d_call: .
j_call: TRBJ1-3

cdr3_aa: CAWSRGGQGAAGNTIYF
cdr3_nt: TGTGCCTGGAGCAGAGGGGGACAGGGGGCCGCTGGAAACACCATATATTTT
v_call: TRBV30
clone_size: few
cdr3_length: 17
d_call: TRBD1
j_call: TRBJ1-3

cdr3_aa: CATSKNAGYNYGYTF
cdr3_nt: TGTGCCACCAGTAAGAATGCAGGGTATAACTATGGCTACACCTTC
v_call: TRBV2
clone_size: .
cdr3_length: 15
d_call: .
j_call: TRBJ1-2

cdr3_aa: CASSPPSRTGGIWNEQFF
cdr3_nt: TGTGCCAGCAGCCCTCCTTCCCGGACAGGGGGTATTTGGAATGAGCAGTTCTTC
v_call: TRBV3-1/TRBV3-2
clone_size: .
cdr3_length: 18
d_call: TRBD1
j_call: TRBJ2-1

cdr3_aa: CATSRGFNSGNQPQHF
cdr3_nt: TGTGCCACCAGCAGAGGTTTCAATTCAGGAAATCAGCCCCAGCATTTT
v_call: TRBV15
clone_size: .
cdr3_length: 16
d_call: .
j_call: TRBJ1-5

cdr3_aa: CASSESDRGLGYTF
cdr3_nt: TGTGCCAGCAGTGAGTCGGACAGGGGTCTAGGCTACACCTTC
v_call: TRBV2
clone_size: few
cdr3_length: 14
d_call: TRBD1
j_call: TRBJ1-2

cdr3_aa: CASSPTGGLNTEAFF
cdr3_nt: TGTGCCAGCAGCCCAACAGGGGGCTTGAACACTGAAGCTTTCTTT
v_call: TRBV27
clone_size: .
cdr3_length: 15
d_call: TRBD1
j_call: TRBJ1-1

cdr3_aa: CASSQTDYGYTF
cdr3_nt: TGCGCCAGCAGCCAGACAGACTATGGCTACACCTTC
v_call: TRBV5-1
clone_size: .
cdr3_length: 12
d_call: .
j_call: TRBJ1-2

cdr3_aa: CASSFRGAGNTEAFF
cdr3_nt: TGTGCCAGCAGTTTCCGGGGGGCGGGGAACACTGAAGCTTTCTTT
v_call: TRBV28
clone_size: .
cdr3_length: 15
d_call: .
j_call: TRBJ1-1

cdr3_aa: CASSLDRGGNNEQFF
cdr3_nt: TGTGCCAGCAGCTTAGACAGGGGGGGGAACAATGAGCAGTTCTTC
v_call: TRBV7-2
clone_size: .
cdr3_length: 15
d_call: .
j_call: TRBJ2-1

cdr3_aa: CASSLAAAGALNTEAFF
cdr3_nt: TGCGCCAGCAGCTTGGCCGCGGCAGGGGCCCTTAACACTGAAGCTTTCTTT
v_call: TRBV5-1
clone_size: .
cdr3_length: 17
d_call: .
j_call: TRBJ1-1

cdr3_aa: CASSIFRLGEDDPNWSYEQYF
cdr3_nt: TGTGCCAGTAGTATTTTTAGGCTAGGGGAAGACGACCCGAACTGGTCCTACGAGCAGTACTTC
v_call: TRBV19
clone_size: .
cdr3_length: 21
d_call: .
j_call: TRBJ2-7

cdr3_aa: CASSLLAGGNEQFF
cdr3_nt: TGTGCCAGCAGCTTACTAGCGGGGGGGAATGAGCAGTTCTTC
v_call: TRBV7-2
clone_size: .
cdr3_length: 14
d_call: TRBD2
j_call: TRBJ2-1

cdr3_aa: CASRSMTGLEAFF
cdr3_nt: TGTGCCAGCAGGTCTATGACAGGGCTTGAAGCTTTCTTT
v_call: TRBV14
clone_size: .
cdr3_length: 13
d_call: TRBD1
j_call: TRBJ1-1

cdr3_aa: CASSPGDRVHEQYF
cdr3_nt: TGCGCCAGCAGCCCAGGGGACAGGGTCCACGAGCAGTACTTC
v_call: TRBV4-1
clone_size: .
cdr3_length: 14
d_call: TRBD1
j_call: TRBJ2-7

cdr3_aa: CASSPGFNEQFF
cdr3_nt: TGTGCCAGCAGCCCAGGTTTCAATGAGCAGTTCTTC
v_call: TRBV11-2
clone_size: .
cdr3_length: 12
d_call: .
j_call: TRBJ2-1

cdr3_aa: CASSPHRTGGEQYF
cdr3_nt: TGTGCCAGCAGTCCCCACCGGACAGGGGGCGAGCAGTACTTC
v_call: TRBV6-6
clone_size: .
cdr3_length: 14
d_call: TRBD1
j_call: TRBJ2-7

cdr3_aa: CASSLDYQGGGNEQYF
cdr3_nt: TGTGCCAGCAGCTTAGATTACCAAGGAGGCGGGAACGAGCAGTACTTC
v_call: TRBV11-3
clone_size: .
cdr3_length: 16
d_call: .
j_call: TRBJ2-7